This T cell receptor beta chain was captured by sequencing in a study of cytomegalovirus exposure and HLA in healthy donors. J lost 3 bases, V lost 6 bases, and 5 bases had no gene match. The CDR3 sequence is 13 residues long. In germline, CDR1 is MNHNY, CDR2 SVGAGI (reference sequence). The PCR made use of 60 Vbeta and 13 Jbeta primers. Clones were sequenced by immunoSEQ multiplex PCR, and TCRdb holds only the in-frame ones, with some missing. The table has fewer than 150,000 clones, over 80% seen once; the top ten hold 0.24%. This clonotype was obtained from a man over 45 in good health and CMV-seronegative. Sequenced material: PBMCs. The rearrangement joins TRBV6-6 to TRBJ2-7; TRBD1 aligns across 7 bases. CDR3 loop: CASSYTGDYEQYF. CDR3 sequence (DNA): TGTGCCAGCAGCTACACAGGGGACTACGAGCAGTACTTC.